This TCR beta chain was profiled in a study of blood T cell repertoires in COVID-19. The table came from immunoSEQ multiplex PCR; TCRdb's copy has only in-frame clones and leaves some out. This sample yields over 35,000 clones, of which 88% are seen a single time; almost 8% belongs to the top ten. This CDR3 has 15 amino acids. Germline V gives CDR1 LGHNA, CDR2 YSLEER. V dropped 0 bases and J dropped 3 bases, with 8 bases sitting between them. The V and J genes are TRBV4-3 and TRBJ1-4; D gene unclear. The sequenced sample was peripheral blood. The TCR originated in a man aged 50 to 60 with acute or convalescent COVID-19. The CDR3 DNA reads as TGCGCCAGCAGCCAAGATTTTATTCCTAATGAAAAACTGTTTTTT. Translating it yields CASSQDFIPNEKLFF.